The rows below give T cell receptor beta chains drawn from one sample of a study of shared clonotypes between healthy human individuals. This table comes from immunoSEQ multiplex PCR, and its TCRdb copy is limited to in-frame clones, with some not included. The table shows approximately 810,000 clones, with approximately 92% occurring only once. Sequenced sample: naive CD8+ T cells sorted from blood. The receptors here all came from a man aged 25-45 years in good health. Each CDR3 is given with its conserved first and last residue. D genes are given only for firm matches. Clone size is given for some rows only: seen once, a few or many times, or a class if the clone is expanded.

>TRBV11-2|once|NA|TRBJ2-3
TGTGCCAGCAGCTTAGAATCAGGCACAGATACGCAGTATTTT
CASSLESGTDTQYF
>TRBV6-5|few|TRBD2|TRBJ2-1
TGTGCCACTAAAGCGGGAGATTATAATGAGCAGTTCTTC
CATKAGDYNEQFF
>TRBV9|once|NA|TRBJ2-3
TGTGCCAGCAGCGTCGAGGGCCTTACGCAGTATTTT
CASSVEGLTQYF
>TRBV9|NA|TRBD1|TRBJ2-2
TGTGCCAGCAGCCAACCGGGACAGGGGAACACCGGGGAGCTGTTTTTT
CASSQPGQGNTGELFF
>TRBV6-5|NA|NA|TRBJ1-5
TGTGCCAGCAGTTTACAGGGTTGGGGCAATCAGCCCCAGCATTTT
CASSLQGWGNQPQHF
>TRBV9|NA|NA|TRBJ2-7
TGTGCCAGCAGCGCCTCCGGGACAACTGGATACGAGCAGTACTTC
CASSASGTTGYEQYF
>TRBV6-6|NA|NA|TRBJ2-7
TGTGCCAGCAGTTACATGGGCGGATCCTACGAGCAGTACTTC
CASSYMGGSYEQYF
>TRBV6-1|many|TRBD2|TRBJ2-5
TGTGCCAGCAGTGAACTAGCGGGAGGGCAAGAGACCCAGTACTTC
CASSELAGGQETQYF
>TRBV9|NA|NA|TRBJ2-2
TGTGCCAGCAGCCCGTGGGATACCAAAACCGGGGAGCTGTTTTTT
CASSPWDTKTGELFF
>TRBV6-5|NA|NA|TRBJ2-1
TGTGCCAGCAGTTACTCGGGGACTTTAGGTGAGCAGTTCTTC
CASSYSGTLGEQFF
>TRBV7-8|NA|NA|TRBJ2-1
TGTGCCAGCAGCTTACCTAAGGCGGGAGTCCCACAGGGGGAGCAGTTCTTC
CASSLPKAGVPQGEQFF
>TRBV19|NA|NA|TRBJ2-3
TGTGCCAGTAGGTTCACAGATACGCAGTATTTT
CASRFTDTQYF
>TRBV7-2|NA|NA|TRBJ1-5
TGTGCCAGCAGTTCAACAGCTCATAGCAATCAGCCCCAGCATTTT
CASSSTAHSNQPQHF
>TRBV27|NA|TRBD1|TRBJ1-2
TGTGCCAGCAGCCTGACAGGGGAGGGGGGCTACACCTTC
CASSLTGEGGYTF
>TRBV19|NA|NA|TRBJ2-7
TGTGCCACGGGCCCCCAGGGCTCCTACGAGCAGTACTTC
CATGPQGSYEQYF
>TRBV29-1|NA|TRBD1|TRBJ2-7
TGCAGCGTTGAAGCCGGGACAGGGATCTCCTACGAGCAGTACTTC
CSVEAGTGISYEQYF
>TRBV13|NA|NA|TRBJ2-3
TGTGCCAGCAGCGACCAAACTAAGCAGGAAGATACGCAGTATTTT
CASSDQTKQEDTQYF
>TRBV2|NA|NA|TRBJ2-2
TGTGCCAGCAGTGCCGCAGAACGCACCGGGGAGCTGTTTTTT
CASSAAERTGELFF
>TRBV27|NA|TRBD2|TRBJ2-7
TGTGCCAGCAGTTGGCTAGCGGCCCTTAGGGACGAGCAGTACTTC
CASSWLAALRDEQYF
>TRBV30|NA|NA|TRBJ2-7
TGTGCCTGGAAACCGCAGGGCGCCTACGAGCAGTACTTC
CAWKPQGAYEQYF
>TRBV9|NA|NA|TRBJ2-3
TGTGCCAGCAGCGTAGTCTCCGCACCGGATACGCAGTATTTT
CASSVVSAPDTQYF
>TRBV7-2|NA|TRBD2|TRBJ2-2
TGTGCCAGCAGCTTGAGACTAGCGGGAGCGCACACCGGGGAGCTGTTTTTT
CASSLRLAGAHTGELFF
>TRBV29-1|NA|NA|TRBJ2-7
TGCAGCGTTGTGAGGGAAAGCTCCTACGAGCAGTACTTC
CSVVRESSYEQYF
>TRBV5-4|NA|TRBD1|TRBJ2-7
TGTGCCAGCAGTTCTCCGGGACAGGGGCTCGAGCAGTACTTC
CASSSPGQGLEQYF
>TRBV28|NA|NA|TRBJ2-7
TGTGCCAGCAGTTTATTTGCAGGGGTCGAGCAGTACTTC
CASSLFAGVEQYF
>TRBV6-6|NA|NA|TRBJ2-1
TGTGCCAGCAGTTACTCGAACGGGTACACCTACAATGAGCAGTTCTTC
CASSYSNGYTYNEQFF
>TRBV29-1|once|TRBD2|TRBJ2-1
TGCAGCGTTGAGTCCCCGGGACTAGCGGGAGGCCCGATTCGCTCCTACAATGAGCAGTTCTTC
CSVESPGLAGGPIRSYNEQFF
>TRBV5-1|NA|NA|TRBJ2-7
TGCGCCAGCAGAGCTAACAGGGTGGGCCGATACGTCTACGAGCAGTACTTC
CASRANRVGRYVYEQYF
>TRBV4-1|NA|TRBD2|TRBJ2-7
TGCGCCAGCAGCCAAGTCGGGGGGACCCACGAAGATAACTACGAGCAGTACTTC
CASSQVGGTHEDNYEQYF
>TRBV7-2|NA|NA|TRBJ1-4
TGTGCCAGCACCACCTTAACCGCACAAGATCCTGCAACTAATGAAAAACTGTTTTTT
CASTTLTAQDPATNEKLFF
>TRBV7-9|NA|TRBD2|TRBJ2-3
TGTGCCAGCAGCTATGGACTAGCTGGCACAGATACGCAGTATTTT
CASSYGLAGTDTQYF
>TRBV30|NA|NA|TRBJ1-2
TGTGCCTGGAGTGAGGGATCGGGGGCGGTCTATGGCTACACCTTC
CAWSEGSGAVYGYTF
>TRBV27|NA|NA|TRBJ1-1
TGTGCCAGCAGTTTGTTTATCGGGAACACTGAAGCTTTCTTT
CASSLFIGNTEAFF
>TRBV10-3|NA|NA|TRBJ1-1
TGTGCCATCAGTGAGTCGGGGCGGGCCATGAACACTGAAGCTTTCTTT
CAISESGRAMNTEAFF
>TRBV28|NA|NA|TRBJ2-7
TGTGCCAGCAACTATGGAAGAGACGAGCAGTACTTC
CASNYGRDEQYF
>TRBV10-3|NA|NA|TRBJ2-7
TGTGCCAGCACTGACCGGGACCTTCAGTACGAGCAGTACTTC
CASTDRDLQYEQYF
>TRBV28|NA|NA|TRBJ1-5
TGTGCCAGCAGTGGGACTGAGAATCGTCAGCCCCAGCATTTT
CASSGTENRQPQHF
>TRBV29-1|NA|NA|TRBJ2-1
TGCAGCGCCCGGGAGCTCAATGCGGAGCAGTTCTTC
CSARELNAEQFF
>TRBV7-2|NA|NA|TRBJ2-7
TGTGCCAGCAGCTTATACCCCAGGGACTACGAGCAGTACTTC
CASSLYPRDYEQYF
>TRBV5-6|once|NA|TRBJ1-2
TGTGCCAGCAGCCCCCTTCTATTAGGTGGCTACACCTTC
CASSPLLLGGYTF
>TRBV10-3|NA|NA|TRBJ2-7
TGTGCCATCACTCCCAGCGGAACCTACGAGCAGTACTTC
CAITPSGTYEQYF
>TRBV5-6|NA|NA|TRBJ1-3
TGTGCCAGCAGCTTGAATCGAGCCTCTGGAAACACCATATATTTT
CASSLNRASGNTIYF
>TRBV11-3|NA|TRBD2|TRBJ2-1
TGTGCCAGCAGCTCCCGATCCACAACTAGCGGGAGGGGTAATGAGCAGTTCTTC
CASSSRSTTSGRGNEQFF
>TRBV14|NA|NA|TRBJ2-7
TGTGCCAGCAGCCAAGAAACGGAGGGATTCTACGAGCAGTACTTC
CASSQETEGFYEQYF
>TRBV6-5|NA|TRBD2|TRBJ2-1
TGTGCCAGCAGTCTAGCGGGAGGTAATGAGCAGTTCTTC
CASSLAGGNEQFF
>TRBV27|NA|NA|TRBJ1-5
TGTGCCAGCAGACCCGGGATCGGTCAGCCCCAGCATTTT
CASRPGIGQPQHF
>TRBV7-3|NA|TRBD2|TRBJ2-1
TGTGCCAGCAGCTTAACGAGGGTAGCGGGAAGATACAATGAGCAGTTCTTC
CASSLTRVAGRYNEQFF
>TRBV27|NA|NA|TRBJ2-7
TGTGCCAGCAGTTTATCGAGGGCTTACGAGCAGTACTTC
CASSLSRAYEQYF
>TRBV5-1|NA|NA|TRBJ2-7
TGCGCCAGCAGCTTGGGTCTAGGGCGGGAGCAGTACTTC
CASSLGLGREQYF
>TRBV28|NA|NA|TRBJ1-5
TGTGCCAGCAGAAAAAAAAGGGGCCTGCTCAATCAGCCCCAGCATTTT
CASRKKRGLLNQPQHF
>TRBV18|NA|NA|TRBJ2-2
TGTGCCAGCTCACCGGGAGACAAAGCGACCGGGGAGCTGTTTTTT
CASSPGDKATGELFF
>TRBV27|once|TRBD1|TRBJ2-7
TGTGCCAGCAGTTTCACACAGGGGTACTCCTACGAGCAGTACTTC
CASSFTQGYSYEQYF
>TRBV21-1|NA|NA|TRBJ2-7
TGTGCCAGCAGCAACGGGGCTACAGGCTTTTACTCCTACGAGCAGTACTTC
CASSNGATGFYSYEQYF
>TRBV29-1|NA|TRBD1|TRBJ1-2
TGCAGCGTTGCAACCAGTTTGGGACAGGGATATGGCTACACCTTC
CSVATSLGQGYGYTF
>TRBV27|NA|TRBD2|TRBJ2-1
TGTGCCAGCAACCCGGGCAGCGGGAGTAGTGATGAGCAGTTCTTC
CASNPGSGSSDEQFF
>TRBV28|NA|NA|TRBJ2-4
TGTGCCAGCAGTTTTCTGAAGATGGCCAAAAACATTCAGTACTTC
CASSFLKMAKNIQYF
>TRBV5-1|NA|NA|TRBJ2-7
TGCGCCAGCAGCTTGGGGGCGAATGCCTACGAGCAGTACTTC
CASSLGANAYEQYF
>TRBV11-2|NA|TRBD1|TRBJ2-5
TGTGCCAGCAGCCCCCGACAGGGGGTATTTCGGGAGACCCAGTACTTC
CASSPRQGVFRETQYF
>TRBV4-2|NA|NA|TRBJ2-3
TGTGCCAGCAGCCAAGATGGAACGGATACGCAGTATTTT
CASSQDGTDTQYF
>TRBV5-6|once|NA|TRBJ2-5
TGTGCCAGCAGCTTGGAGGGCAGGGCGGTAGAGACCCAGTACTTC
CASSLEGRAVETQYF